This T cell receptor (beta chain) was documented in a study of patients and donors after allogeneic stem cell transplantation. With 3 bases removed from V and 4 bases from J, the gap between germline ends came to 21 bases. Germline V gene sequence: CDR1 MNHEY, CDR2 SMNVEV (reference sequence). The CDR3 has 17 amino acids. TCRdb ran MiXCR on the RT-PCR reads and lists one entry per CDR3 protein. This table holds 85,000 to 90,000 distinct CDR3 sequences, under 50% found once. This TCR was recovered from a human donor who was either an allogeneic HSCT recipient or a stem cell or donor lymphocyte infusion donor (not recorded which). It is not recorded whose cells these are; they may come from a transplant donor. This chain uses TRBV27 with TRBJ1-1, with D possibly matching TRBD1 (6 bases). The source material was blood, either unsorted or a sorted T cell fraction (not recorded which). CDR3 DNA sequence: TGTGCCAGCAGTTTGGTTGCACTGGGGGCCGAGGGCACTGAAGCTTTCTTT. Its protein is CASSLVALGAEGTEAFF.